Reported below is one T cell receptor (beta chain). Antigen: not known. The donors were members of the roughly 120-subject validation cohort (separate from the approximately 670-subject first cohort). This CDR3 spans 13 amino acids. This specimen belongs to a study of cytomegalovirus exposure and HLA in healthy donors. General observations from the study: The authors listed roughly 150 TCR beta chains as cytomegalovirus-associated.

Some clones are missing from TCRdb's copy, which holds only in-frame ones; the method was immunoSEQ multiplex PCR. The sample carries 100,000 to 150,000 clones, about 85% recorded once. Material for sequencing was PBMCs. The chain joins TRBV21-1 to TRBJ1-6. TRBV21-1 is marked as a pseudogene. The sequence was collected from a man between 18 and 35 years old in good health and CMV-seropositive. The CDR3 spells CARAPPSNSPLHF. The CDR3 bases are TGTGCCAGAGCACCCCCTAGTAATTCACCCCTCCACTTT.